This TCR beta chain was sequenced for a study of CD4 and CD8 cells across lung adenocarcinoma regions. TCRdb ran MiXCR on the PCR reads and lists one entry per CDR3 protein. The sample records some 16,000 distinct CDR3 sequences, less than 55% being singletons. Localized lung adenocarcinoma, a non-small cell lung cancer, affected the donors. Germline CDR1 MNHEY, CDR2 SVGAGI. This CDR3 comprises 18 residues. V lost 2 bases, J lost 0 bases, and 9 bases stayed unmatched. Sequenced input: CD8+ T cells from the center of a lung tumor. This sequence originates from a female donor with lung adenocarcinoma. The CD4 and CD8 labels of this study may be unreliable. The chain couples TRBV6-5 to TRBJ2-2; TRBD2 matches 7 bases. The CDR3 spells CASSYAPWRGTNTGELFF. The CDR3 nucleotides are TGTGCCAGCAGTTACGCCCCTTGGCGGGGGACGAACACCGGGGAGCTGTTTTTT.